This T cell receptor beta chain is from a study of blood T cells in healthy people across ages. Study-wide points: The diversity estimates, figures obtained from one million T cells, were considered underestimates.

Details on this clonotype: Its specificity is not known.

With a J-beta primer mix and a sample-barcoded 5' primer, a second PCR ran roughly 7 to 11 cycles. Each cDNA molecule was tagged by a template-switch adaptor that had 12 random nucleotides. TCRdb reprocessed the 5' RACE reads via MiXCR and lists one record per CDR3 protein. The table has roughly 1,300,000 distinct CDR3 sequences, approximately 59% seen once. Trimming took 0 bases from V and 5 from J, leaving 14 bases between them. Germline V gene sequence: CDR1 LGHDT, CDR2 YNNKEL (reference sequence). The CDR3 is 15 residues long. No fewer than 7 million PBMCs went into each sample. Every sample gave at least 6 micrograms of total RNA when it was extracted.

The sample was blood. The V and J genes are TRBV3-1 and TRBJ2-7; the D is unclear. The sequence came from a man aged 18-30 years in good health. The CDR3 reads CASSQDVKGSDEQYF. CDR3 coding DNA: TGTGCCAGCAGCCAAGATGTGAAGGGTTCAGACGAGCAGTACTTC.